This T cell receptor beta chain was captured in a study of cytomegalovirus exposure and HLA in healthy donors. Study-wide results and caveats: Presence/absence analyses took donor sequencing depth as roughly uniform. While the bulk of TCR sequences proved rare, some public TCRs turned up in many donors.

Researchers ran the PCR with 60 Vbeta and 13 Jbeta primers. Assay used: immunoSEQ multiplex PCR; TCRdb lists only in-frame clones, some missing. Of approximately 100,000 clones in the sample, around 82% were seen once. V gave up 5 bases and J gave up 1 base; unmatched junction bases: 3. Germline assignment: CDR1 SNHLY and CDR2 FYNNEI. This CDR3 region has 14 residues. About this clone itself: Its antigen is not identified.

This receptor was obtained from a middle-aged woman in good health and CMV-seronegative. The gene calls are TRBV2 and TRBJ2-5, with TRBD1 matching 8 bases. Source material: PBMCs. For the CDR3, the DNA is TGTGCCAGCAGTTACGGACAGGGCCAAGAGACCCAGTACTTC. Amino acids: CASSYGQGQETQYF.